A selection of T cell receptor beta chains follows, all from one sample in a study of blood T cells in healthy people across ages. TCRdb re-analysed the 5' RACE reads in MiXCR, keeping a single row per CDR3 protein. The table has roughly 930,000 distinct CDR3 sequences, roughly 43% seen once. The sequenced sample consisted of blood. The receptors come from a man aged 25 to 40 in good health. Both conserved end residues are part of each CDR3. The D gene is left open where the match is weak. Only part of the rows carry a size: once, few, many, or a class if the clone is expanded.

CASSPRTLNEQFF	TGTGCCAGCAGCCCCCGGACATTGAATGAGCAGTTCTTC	13	.	TRBJ2-1	.	TRBV7-2
CASSQEGGAPYNEQFF	TGTGCCAGCAGCCAAGAAGGGGGGGCCCCCTACAATGAGCAGTTCTTC	16	.	TRBJ2-1	.	TRBV4-2
CASSLLTGGPDTQYF	TGTGCCAGCAGCTTATTAACGGGGGGACCAGATACGCAGTATTTT	15	TRBD2	TRBJ2-3	few	TRBV7-2
CSVEQWGTGQTYEQYF	TGCAGCGTTGAACAATGGGGGACAGGGCAGACCTACGAGCAGTACTTC	16	TRBD1	TRBJ2-7	.	TRBV29-1
CAGRASYGYTF	TGTGCCGGGAGAGCCTCTTATGGCTACACCTTC	11	.	TRBJ1-2	few	TRBV30
CSASLAGGAYEQYF	TGCAGTGCTAGCTTAGCGGGGGGTGCCTACGAGCAGTACTTC	14	TRBD2	TRBJ2-7	.	TRBV20-1
CATSTGSSAYNEQFF	TGTGCCACCAGCACCGGTAGCTCAGCCTACAATGAGCAGTTCTTC	15	.	TRBJ2-1	many	TRBV15
CASSQTTGGEQYF	TGCGCCAGCAGCCAGACGACAGGAGGAGAGCAGTACTTC	13	.	TRBJ2-7	few	TRBV4-3
CASGLTLAGDGYTF	TGTGCCAGCGGACTGACGTTGGCCGGGGATGGCTACACCTTC	14	.	TRBJ1-2	few	TRBV2
CASEQGNVAGELFF	TGTGCCAGTGAGCAGGGGAACGTTGCCGGGGAGCTGTTTTTT	14	.	TRBJ2-2	.	TRBV6-1
CSVDPKGAYGYTF	TGCAGCGTTGACCCCAAGGGGGCCTATGGCTACACCTTC	13	TRBD1	TRBJ1-2	few	TRBV29-1
CAWSVGGEGYTF	TGTGCCTGGAGTGTAGGCGGGGAAGGCTACACCTTC	12	.	TRBJ1-2	few	TRBV30
CASSPTGQGYTF	TGTGCCAGCAGCCCGACAGGGCAGGGCTACACCTTC	12	TRBD1	TRBJ1-2	few	TRBV16
CASSLLQGAANTEAFF	TGTGCCAGCAGCTTACTCCAGGGGGCCGCGAACACTGAAGCTTTCTTT	16	TRBD1	TRBJ1-1	.	TRBV7-2
CASSLGQEPKNIQYF	TGTGCCAGCAGCTTAGGGCAGGAACCCAAAAACATTCAGTACTTC	15	.	TRBJ2-4	few	TRBV11-2
CSVLQGGSYEQYF	TGCAGCGTTCTACAGGGAGGCTCCTACGAGCAGTACTTC	13	.	TRBJ2-7	few	TRBV29-1
CASSLDYGAYEQYF	TGCGCCAGCAGCTTGGATTACGGGGCCTACGAGCAGTACTTC	14	.	TRBJ2-7	few	TRBV5-1
CAGTLAGLEQYF	TGTGCCGGCACCCTAGCCGGGCTCGAGCAGTACTTC	12	.	TRBJ2-7	.	TRBV12-3/TRBV12-4
CASSSREGLGADGYTF	TGTGCCAGCAGTTCGAGGGAGGGGCTGGGAGCCGATGGCTACACCTTC	16	.	TRBJ1-2	.	TRBV6-1
CAWSVGDREQFF	TGTGCCTGGAGTGTCGGCGACAGGGAGCAGTTCTTC	12	.	TRBJ2-1	few	TRBV30
CASSLDSFRGPYNSPLHF	TGTGCCAGCAGCTTAGATAGTTTTCGGGGTCCCTATAATTCACCCCTCCACTTT	18	.	TRBJ1-6	.	TRBV11-2
CASSSGLAGEGELFF	TGTGCCAGTAGTTCAGGACTAGCGGGAGAAGGGGAGCTGTTTTTT	15	TRBD2	TRBJ2-2	.	TRBV19
CASSKDMTVQYF	TGTGCCAGCAGCAAGGACATGACGGTGCAGTACTTC	12	.	TRBJ2-5	few	TRBV13
CASSYERGTKNTEAFF	TGTGCCAGCAGTTACGAGCGGGGGACGAAGAACACTGAAGCTTTCTTT	16	.	TRBJ1-1	.	TRBV6-5
CASSPHGQTYEQFF	TGTGCCAGCAGTCCTCACGGACAGACCTACGAGCAGTTCTTC	14	.	TRBJ2-1	.	TRBV28
CASFQGSGALADTQYF	TGTGCCAGCTTTCAAGGTTCCGGGGCCCTAGCAGATACGCAGTATTTT	16	.	TRBJ2-3	.	TRBV18
CASSQVLDGTGISEQYF	TGCGCCAGCAGCCAAGTATTGGACGGGACAGGGATTAGCGAGCAGTACTTC	17	TRBD1	TRBJ2-7	.	TRBV4-1
CASSPSEDREGEQYF	TGCGCCAGCAGCCCTAGCGAGGACAGGGAAGGCGAGCAGTACTTC	15	TRBD1	TRBJ2-7	few	TRBV4-1
CASSLPSGVEQYF	TGTGCCAGCAGCTTACCGTCAGGGGTCGAGCAGTACTTC	13	.	TRBJ2-7	.	TRBV7-2
CASRQTGGEQYF	TGTGCCAGCAGACAGACAGGGGGCGAGCAGTACTTC	12	TRBD1	TRBJ2-7	.	TRBV12-3/TRBV12-4
CASSPGGQAFF	TGTGCCAGCAGCCCCGGAGGTCAAGCTTTCTTT	11	.	TRBJ1-1	.	TRBV3-1
CASSLLGSGYGYTF	TGTGCCAGCAGTTTACTAGGGTCCGGCTATGGCTACACCTTC	14	.	TRBJ1-2	few	TRBV12-3/TRBV12-4
CASSLALQGQGYTF	TGTGCCAGCAGCTTGGCTTTACAGGGTCAGGGCTACACCTTC	14	.	TRBJ1-2	once	TRBV5-4
CASSGDRDRGFYEQYF	TGTGCCAGCAGTGGGGACCGGGACAGGGGCTTCTACGAGCAGTACTTC	16	TRBD1	TRBJ2-7	.	TRBV28
CATSRVRGFGYTF	TGTGCCACCAGCAGAGTGCGGGGGTTTGGCTACACCTTC	13	.	TRBJ1-2	.	TRBV15
CASSQATGGETQYF	TGTGCCAGCAGCCAAGCGACAGGGGGAGAGACCCAGTACTTC	14	TRBD1	TRBJ2-5	.	TRBV7-2
CASSQEGRRLAGLTDTQYF	TGTGCCAGCAGCCAAGAAGGAAGGAGACTAGCGGGACTTACAGATACGCAGTATTTT	19	TRBD2	TRBJ2-3	.	TRBV3-1
CSARSGAGVGATEAFF	TGCAGTGCTAGATCCGGGGCCGGGGTTGGGGCCACTGAAGCTTTCTTT	16	.	TRBJ1-1	.	TRBV20-1
CASRVGQGADTQYF	TGTGCCAGCAGAGTTGGACAGGGTGCAGATACGCAGTATTTT	14	TRBD1	TRBJ2-3	many	TRBV12-3/TRBV12-4
CASRRDPLDTQYF	TGTGCCAGCAGACGGGACCCCCTAGATACGCAGTATTTT	13	.	TRBJ2-3	.	TRBV6-4
CATSDPRWSETRYF	TGTGCCACCAGTGATCCCAGGTGGTCAGAGACCCGGTACTTC	14	.	TRBJ2-5	.	TRBV24-1
CASSMDRGHYGYTF	TGTGCCAGCAGTATGGACAGGGGTCACTATGGCTACACCTTC	14	TRBD1	TRBJ1-2	many	TRBV12-3/TRBV12-4
CASSLLTSGGYEQFF	TGTGCCAGCAGTCTATTGACTAGCGGGGGTTATGAGCAGTTCTTC	15	TRBD2	TRBJ2-1	few	TRBV12-3/TRBV12-4
CSAPKQGSDEQFF	TGCAGTGCCCCGAAACAGGGTTCCGATGAGCAGTTCTTC	13	.	TRBJ2-1	few	TRBV20-1
CASSPGLARPIYNEQYF	TGTGCCAGCAGCCCGGGACTAGCGAGACCCATATACAATGAGCAGTACTTC	17	TRBD2	TRBJ2-7	once	TRBV7-9
CASRPWGSGFAYNEQFF	TGTGCCAGCAGGCCTTGGGGGTCGGGTTTCGCCTACAATGAGCAGTTCTTC	17	.	TRBJ2-1	.	TRBV7-2
CASSLGQGRSNTEAFF	TGTGCCAGCAGCCTCGGACAGGGAAGGTCGAACACTGAAGCTTTCTTT	16	TRBD1	TRBJ1-1	.	TRBV2
CASSPHGVGMGNTEAFF	TGCGCCAGCAGCCCCCATGGGGTTGGCATGGGGAACACTGAAGCTTTCTTT	17	.	TRBJ1-1	few	TRBV4-1